Below are 32 T cell receptor beta chains sequenced from a single sample in a study of CD8+ T cells in alopecia areata. After isolation, RNA underwent reverse transcription to generate cDNA as the sequencing template. Repertoires were generated with immunoSEQ multiplex PCR, while TCRdb's copy carries only in-frame clones and drops some. This table holds tens of thousands of clones, 44% found once. Sequencing was done on a sample of NKG2D-low CD8+ T cells sorted from blood. These receptors all come from a human donor with alopecia areata.

CDR3 amino acids: CSVESRGTGGDREAFF. The DNA for the CDR3 is TGCAGCGTTGAATCAAGAGGGACAGGGGGCGATCGTGAAGCTTTCTTT. The chain recombines TRBV29-1 with TRBJ1-1, with TRBD1 matching over 12 bases. V was clipped by 2 bases and J by 7 bases; unmatched bases: 11. Germline CDR1 SQVTM, CDR2 ANQGSEA. This CDR3 comprises 16 residues.

This clone was detected only a few times. The chain links TRBV7-9 to TRBJ2-6, with TRBD1 matching over 9 bases. The V and J ends lost 5 bases and 1 base, in that order; junction bases with no gene match: 9. Germline V gene lookup returns CDR1 SEHNR and CDR2 FQNEAQ (reference sequence). The CDR3 extends over 18 amino acids. The CDR3 sequence: CASSPKGTGYSGANVLTF. CDR3 DNA: TGTGCCAGCAGCCCTAAGGGGACAGGGTATTCTGGGGCCAACGTCCTGACTTTC.

The chain joins TRBV25-1 to TRBJ2-1; either TRBD1 or TRBD2 may fit D (5 bases each). V shed 0 bases and J shed 10 bases, with 16 bases lying between them. The CDR3 spans 15 residues. Looked up from germline, CDR1 is MGHDK and CDR2 is SYGVNS. The CDR3 loop is CASSEYIGDLPEQFF. The CDR3 coding sequence is TGTGCCAGCAGTGAATATATCGGGGACCTCCCGGAGCAGTTCTTC. The entire variable domain, with the rest obtained from reference TRBV25-1 and TRBJ2-1, is as follows: EADIYQTPRYLVIGTGKKITLECSQTMGHDKMYWYQQDPGMELHLIHYSYGVNSTEKGDLSSESTVSRIRTEHFPLTLESARPSHTSQYLCASSEYIGDLPEQFFGPGTRLTVL.

The J gene is TRBJ2-2, the V gene TRBV4-3; D not resolved. The CDR3 totals 16 residues. Trimming pared 0 bases from V and 5 bases from J, leaving 13 bases between. The germline CDR1 and CDR2 sequences are LGHNA and YSLEER. In DNA, the CDR3 is TGCGCCAGCAGCCAAGAGCCCCCGCCGAGGACCGGGGAGCTGTTTTTT. Protein sequence: CASSQEPPPRTGELFF.

The chain joins TRBV27 to TRBJ2-5; possible D gene TRBD1, 5 bases. The V end was cut by 5 bases, the J end by 9 bases, with 13 bases between. Germline CDR1 and CDR2: MNHEY and SMNVEV (reference sequence). The CDR3 contains 12 residues. CDR3 protein: CASSPVLGAQYF. The CDR3 DNA follows: TGTGCCAGCAGTCCGGTCTTAGGGGCCCAGTACTTC.

The chain combines TRBV7-9 with TRBJ1-3, with D unresolved. The CDR3 sequence is 16 residues long. V lost 2 bases and J lost 0, with 11 bases in between. Germline values: CDR1 SEHNR, CDR2 FQNEAQ (reference sequence). The CDR3: CASSLLHEYSGNTIYF. As DNA, the CDR3 is TGTGCCAGCAGCTTACTTCACGAATACTCTGGAAACACCATATATTTT.

The rearrangement uses TRBV2 and TRBJ2-7; unclear D gene. The germline V gene has CDR1 SNHLY and CDR2 FYNNEI. CDR3 length: 12 amino acids. V lost 8 bases and J lost 1, with 9 bases in between. The CDR3 here is CASLEKSYEQYF. DNA of the CDR3: TGTGCCAGCCTAGAAAAGTCCTACGAGCAGTACTTC. Combining the CDR3 with reference TRBV2 and TRBJ2-7 gives the whole variable domain EPEVTQTPSHQVTQMGQEVILRCVPISNHLYFYWYRQILGQKVEFLVSFYNNEISEKSEIFDDQFSVERPDGSNFTLKIRSTKLEDSAMYFCASLEKSYEQYFGPGTRLTVT.

The chain carries TRBV2 and TRBJ2-7; no clear D gene. Germline CDR1 is SNHLY and CDR2 is FYNNEI. The CDR3 consists of 13 residues. The germline V and J ends were trimmed by 1 base and 0 bases, with 4 bases remaining between them. The CDR3 here is CASSEGSSYEQYF. The CDR3 nucleotides read TGTGCCAGCAGTGAAGGCAGCTCCTACGAGCAGTACTTC.

V and J are TRBV6-5 and TRBJ2-7, with 8 bases matching TRBD1. Germline-derived CDR1 and CDR2 are MNHEY and SVGAGI. This CDR3 spans 14 amino acids. The junction had 6 bases not matched to a gene; V was cut back by 5 bases and J by 3 bases. The CDR3 sequence is CASSEAGGLYEQYF. In DNA form, the CDR3 reads TGTGCCAGCAGTGAGGCAGGGGGCCTCTACGAGCAGTACTTC.

This clone was counted a few times. The V and J genes are TRBV14 and TRBJ1-1; D unresolved. V dropped 5 bases and J dropped 0 bases, with 13 bases sitting between them. Germline CDR1 reads SGHDN; CDR2 reads FVKESK. The CDR3 is made up of 15 amino acids. The CDR3 coding sequence is TGTGCCAGCAGCTCCGGGGTTCGGCTGAACACTGAAGCTTTCTTT. Encoded protein: CASSSGVRLNTEAFF.

J is TRBJ2-5 and V is TRBV5-6; TRBD1 might be the D (6 bases). The CDR3 is 14 residues long. Germline V gene data show CDR1 as SGHDT and CDR2 as YYEEEE. Trimming left V 4 bases short and J 6 bases short, with 16 bases between. The chain's CDR3 is CASSLLTGQQTQYF. The CDR3 DNA is TGTGCCAGCAGCCTTCTCACAGGGCAGCAGACCCAGTACTTC.

This clone was counted between two and nine times. This chain connects TRBV30 to TRBJ2-1; 9 nucleotides match TRBD2. The ends lost 5 bases at V and 2 bases at J; junction bases unmatched: 4. Germline V gene lookup returns CDR1 GTSNPN and CDR2 SVGIG (reference sequence). The CDR3 has 14 residues. The chain's CDR3 is CAWSRLAAYNEQFF. The CDR3 DNA sequence: TGTGCCTGGTCGAGACTAGCGGCCTACAATGAGCAGTTCTTC.

The chain recombines TRBV29-1 with TRBJ2-7, with D possibly being TRBD2 (6 bases). CDR3 length: 12 amino acids. Trimming removed 0 bases from V and 7 bases from J, with 10 bases in between. Per the germline V gene, CDR1 is SQVTM and CDR2 is ANQGSEA. This CDR3 reads CSVEDLEGEQYF. CDR3 bases: TGCAGCGTTGAAGATCTGGAGGGAGAGCAGTACTTC.

CDR3 residues: CASSSPGRGGATDTQYF. Here the CDR3 DNA reads TGTGCCAGCAGCTCCCCTGGGCGGGGGGGAGCCACAGATACGCAGTATTTT. V and J are TRBV9 and TRBJ2-3, with 9 bases fitting TRBD2. CDR1 is SGDLS and CDR2 is YYNGEE in the germline V gene. The length of the CDR3 is 17 residues. V dropped 4 bases and J dropped 2; count of bases not matched to a gene: 11.

V gene TRBV5-1 combines with J gene TRBJ2-1; 7 nucleotides align to TRBD1. Germline V lookup: CDR1 SGHRS, CDR2 YFSETQ. The CDR3 contains 13 residues. The trim removed 1 base at V and 8 bases at J, leaving 3 bases unmatched. CDR3 protein: CASSLTGAHEQFF. In DNA form, the CDR3 reads TGCGCCAGCAGCTTGACAGGGGCTCATGAGCAGTTCTTC.

V usage is TRBV29-1 and J usage is TRBJ2-7; TRBD1 or TRBD2 may be the D gene (5 bases each). Trimming removed 0 bases from V and 5 bases from J, with 17 bases in between. Germline V CDR1 and CDR2: SQVTM, ANQGSEA. The CDR3 loop spans 15 amino acids. CDR3 sequence reads: CSVEDLKGVGDEQYF. CDR3 sequence (DNA): TGCAGCGTTGAAGATCTTAAGGGAGTAGGGGACGAGCAGTACTTC.

The CDR3 DNA sequence: TGTGCCAGCAGCCAGGGGGACAGGGCTACAGATACGCAGTATTTT. It translates to CASSQGDRATDTQYF. The V call is TRBV11-2, the J call TRBJ2-3; 9 bases match TRBD1. Germline CDR1 reads SGHAT; CDR2 reads FQNNGV. V shed 5 bases and J 3 bases; nucleotides not matched to a gene: 6. The CDR3 contains 15 residues.

In its sample, this clone was seen a few times. This chain joins TRBV19 and TRBJ2-3; TRBD2 agrees at 7 bases. This CDR3 has 16 amino acids. With 5 bases clipped from V and 5 bases from J, the junction kept 13 bases outside the gene matches. The V gene's germline CDR1 is LNHDA and CDR2 SQIVND (reference sequence). The CDR3 DNA follows: TGTGCCAGTAGTCCCAGGCGTCAGCGGGGCAAAGATACGCAGTATTTT. This codes for CASSPRRQRGKDTQYF. Looking up the rest from reference TRBV19 and TRBJ2-3 gives the full variable domain: DGGITQSPKYLFRKEGQNVTLSCEQNLNHDAMYWYRQDPGQGLRLIYYSQIVNDFQKGDIAEGYSVSREKKESFPLTVTSAQKNPTAFYLCASSPRRQRGKDTQYFGPGTRLTVL.

The chain employs TRBV29-1 and TRBJ2-7; no clear D. There are 14 residues in the CDR3. V was cut by 4 bases and J by 2 bases, with 15 bases left in between. Germline CDR1 and CDR2: SQVTM and ANQGSEA. The CDR3 nucleotides read TGCAGCGTTGTTCCCCCCGCCTTGACCTACGAGCAGTACTTC. Amino acid sequence: CSVVPPALTYEQYF.

This chain uses TRBV9 with TRBJ2-1; D not resolved. Germline V CDR1 and CDR2: SGDLS, YYNGEE. The V end was cut by 0 bases, the J end by 0 bases, with 7 bases between. This CDR3 region has 15 residues. CDR3 in DNA: TGTGCCAGCAGCGTAGGCGAGAGCTCCTACAATGAGCAGTTCTTC. The encoded protein is CASSVGESSYNEQFF.

This clone has only one observation. The chain links TRBV27 to TRBJ2-5; TRBD2 is a possible D gene (5 bases). Deletions cut 7 bases from V and 4 bases from J, with 13 bases between. Germline CDR1 and CDR2: MNHEY and SMNVEV (reference sequence). The CDR3 spans 13 residues. CDR3 sequence (DNA): TGTGCCAGCAACGGAGGTGGATCAGAGACCCAGTACTTC. It codes for CASNGGGSETQYF.

This clone showed up just a few times. V usage is TRBV5-1 and J usage is TRBJ2-5; D gene unclear. The CDR3 runs to 12 residues. From germline, CDR1 is SGHRS and CDR2 YFSETQ. Trimming removed 5 bases from V and 5 bases from J, with 10 bases in between. CDR3 in amino acids: CASRDVGETQYF. DNA of the CDR3: TGCGCCAGCAGGGATGTGGGGGAGACCCAGTACTTC.

This sequence joins TRBV29-1 and TRBJ2-1; 8 bases map to TRBD2. Germline V gene lookup returns CDR1 SQVTM and CDR2 ANQGSEA. The CDR3 is 15 residues long. Germline trimming cut 1 base from V and 2 bases from J; bases unmatched to any gene: 4. DNA for the CDR3: TGCAGCGTTGAAGGACTAGCGAGAGCCTACAATGAGCAGTTCTTC. Translation gives CSVEGLARAYNEQFF.

V and J are TRBV27 and TRBJ2-7; D might be TRBD2 (5 bases). The V end was cut by 4 bases, the J end by 0 bases, with 7 bases between. The CDR3 is made up of 13 amino acids. The germline CDR1 and CDR2 sequences are MNHEY and SMNVEV (reference sequence). Here the CDR3 reads CASSSGISYEQYF. The CDR3 coding sequence is TGTGCCAGCAGTTCCGGGATCTCCTACGAGCAGTACTTC.

The V and J genes are TRBV7-8 and TRBJ2-1, with D perhaps assigned TRBD1 or TRBD2 (7 bases each). Germline V gene sequence: CDR1 SGHVS, CDR2 FQNEAQ. V was cut by 4 bases and J by 8 bases, with 21 bases left in between. The CDR3 totals 16 residues. In DNA form, the CDR3 reads TGTGCCAGCAGCTCGACAGGGCGGCGGGAGTATGATGAGCAGTTCTTC. This encodes CASSSTGRREYDEQFF.

V is TRBV5-6 and J is TRBJ2-7; 10 bases are a match to TRBD1. Germline CDR1 and CDR2: SGHDT and YYEEEE. The CDR3 length is 14 residues. Unmatched junction bases numbered 1, after V lost 2 bases and J lost 2 bases. In DNA, the CDR3 is TGTGCCAGCAGCTTCGGGACAGGGGCCTACGAGCAGTACTTC. Translated: CASSFGTGAYEQYF.

The V gene is TRBV6-6, the J gene TRBJ2-5, with unresolved D. V dropped 0 bases and J dropped 0 bases, with 8 bases sitting between them. The V gene's germline CDR1 is MNHNY and CDR2 SVGAGI (reference sequence). This CDR3 has 15 residues. CDR3 nucleotide sequence: TGTGCCAGCAGTTACTCCGGGCACCACCAAGAGACCCAGTACTTC. This translates into CASSYSGHHQETQYF.

The chain carries TRBV14 and TRBJ1-2; D unclear. CDR1 is SGHDN and CDR2 is FVKESK in the germline V gene. The CDR3 runs 14 residues. V lost 3 bases, J lost 5 bases, and 13 bases lay in between. CDR3: CASSQNVYGYGYTF. DNA for the CDR3: TGTGCCAGCAGCCAGAACGTGTATGGATATGGCTACACCTTC.

V gene TRBV5-1 combines with J gene TRBJ1-1; 10 positions match TRBD1. J was trimmed by 1 base and V by 3 bases; bases with no gene match: 3. The CDR3 sequence is 15 residues long. CDR1 and CDR2 from the germline V gene are SGHRS and YFSETQ. The CDR3 here is CASSSTGGPNTEAFF. The CDR3 DNA sequence: TGCGCCAGCAGCTCGACAGGGGGCCCGAACACTGAAGCTTTCTTT.

This clone was recorded a few times. The gene calls are TRBV29-1 and TRBJ2-4, with D unclear. CDR3 length equals 11 residues. The germline CDR1 and CDR2 sequences are SQVTM and ANQGSEA. The V end was cut by 6 bases, the J end by 5 bases, with 8 bases between. The CDR3 sequence is CSVPLENIQYF. CDR3 sequence (DNA): TGCAGCGTGCCGCTGGAAAACATTCAGTACTTC. The whole variable domain, filled in from reference TRBV29-1 and TRBJ2-4, reads SAVISQKPSRDICQRGTSLTIQCQVDSQVTMMFWYRQQPGQSLTLIATANQGSEATYESGFVIDKFPISRPNLTFSTLTVSNMSPEDSSIYLCSVPLENIQYFGAGTRLSVL.

This clone appeared a few times. The chain recombines TRBV29-1 with TRBJ2-1; TRBD2 agrees at 16 bases. Losses at the gene ends were 6 bases for V and 2 bases for J; bases not matched to a gene: 7. CDR1 and CDR2 from the germline V gene are SQVTM and ANQGSEA. The CDR3 is 17 residues long. This chain's CDR3 is CSVTGTSGRAAYNEQFF. CDR3 DNA sequence: TGCAGCGTGACCGGGACTAGCGGGAGGGCCGCCTACAATGAGCAGTTCTTC.

This clone has more than one count but fewer than ten. The chain joins TRBV7-9 to TRBJ2-7; D is undetermined. V gave up 6 bases and J gave up 4 bases, with 7 bases separating them. The germline V gene encodes CDR1 SEHNR and CDR2 FQNEAQ (reference sequence). This CDR3 is built from 11 residues. CDR3 residues: CASSLQYEQYF. CDR3 DNA sequence: TGTGCCAGCAGTTTACAGTACGAGCAGTACTTC.